A few counts support the clone carrying this TCR beta chain. Its target is unknown. Germline V gives CDR1 MDHEN, CDR2 SYDVKM. The V and J ends lost 2 bases and 9 bases respectively, with 11 bases between them. This CDR3 region has 14 residues. Each CDR3 protein is one row after TCRdb ran MiXCR on the 5' RACE reads. Of around 770,000 distinct CDR3 sequences detected, approximately 10% appear once; the ten largest clones hold around 0.51%. This sample stems from a study of CD8 T cells in ankylosing spondylitis. General study results and limits: What appeared characteristic of ankylosing spondylitis blood was a TCR beta motif of eight highly homologous variants.

The chain has TRBV28 and TRBJ1-6, with D uncertain. The sample taken for sequencing was blood, either unsorted or a sorted T cell fraction (not recorded which). The sequence was collected from a male donor with ankylosing spondylitis. The CDR3 region is CASSLPGIGSPLHF. DNA of the CDR3: TGTGCCAGCAGTTTACCGGGGATCGGTTCACCCCTCCACTTT.